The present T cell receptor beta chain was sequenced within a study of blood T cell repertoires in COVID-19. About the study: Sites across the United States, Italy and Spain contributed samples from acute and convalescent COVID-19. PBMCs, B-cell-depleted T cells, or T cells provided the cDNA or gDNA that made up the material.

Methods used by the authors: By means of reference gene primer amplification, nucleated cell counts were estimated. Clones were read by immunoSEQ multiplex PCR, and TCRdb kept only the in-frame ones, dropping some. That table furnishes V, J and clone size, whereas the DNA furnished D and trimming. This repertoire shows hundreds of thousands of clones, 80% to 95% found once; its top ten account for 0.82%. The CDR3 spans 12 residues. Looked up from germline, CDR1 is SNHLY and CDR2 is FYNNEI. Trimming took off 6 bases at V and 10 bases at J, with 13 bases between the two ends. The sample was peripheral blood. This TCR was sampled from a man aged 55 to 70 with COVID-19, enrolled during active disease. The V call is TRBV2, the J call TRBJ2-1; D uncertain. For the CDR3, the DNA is TGTGCCAGCAGCCCCTCTACTAAAGAGCAGTTCTTC. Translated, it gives CASSPSTKEQFF.